This passage covers 25 T cell receptor beta chains from one sample sequenced in a study of cytotoxic CD8 clonotypes in ibrutinib-treated CLL (dated by TCRdb to about 2021). The method was the immunoSEQ multiplex PCR assay. The table comes from immuneACCESS by way of TCRdb, which keeps in-frame sequences with V and J called. Part of the clones is missing from these tables; in studies checked, under half for an unresolved V gene and the rest for unknown reasons. The sample table holds tens of thousands of clones, of which around 78% were seen once. More than 35% of the sample is taken by the ten largest. The time point label corresponds to: approximately 2 years on ibrutinib. Sequenced here: PBMCs, sampled after 24 months of ibrutinib treatment. The origin of the receptors is a human donor with chronic lymphocytic leukemia.

The CDR3 coding sequence is TGTGCCAGCAGCTTACAAGGGTACGAGCAGTACTTC. Translated: CASSLQGYEQYF. V is TRBV7-9 and J is TRBJ2-7; D gene unclear. The V end was cut by 2 bases, the J end by 4 bases, with 6 bases between. The CDR3 is 12 residues long. In germline, CDR1 is SEHNR, CDR2 FQNEAQ (reference sequence).

The chain combines TRBV7-3 with TRBJ2-3; a possible D gene is TRBD2 (6 bases). Per germline, CDR1 SGHTA and CDR2 FQGTGA. CDR3 length: 13 residues. The V gene lost 6 bases and the J gene lost 2 bases, with 9 bases spanning the gap. The CDR3 coding sequence is TGTGCCAGCAGAAGGGACTCCACAGATACGCAGTATTTT. It encodes CASRRDSTDTQYF.

The J gene is TRBJ2-5, the V gene TRBV4-1, with 7 positions matching TRBD1. CDR1 and CDR2 (germline): MGHRA, YSYEKL. CDR3 length: 15 residues. V lost 1 base, J lost 4 bases, and 6 bases stayed unmatched. The CDR3 protein is CASSQVFRDRETQYF. The DNA for the CDR3 is TGCGCCAGCAGCCAAGTCTTCCGGGACAGAGAGACCCAGTACTTC.

This chain connects TRBV6-5 to TRBJ2-2; 9 positions agree with TRBD1. The V and J ends lost 4 bases and 3 bases, in that order; junction bases with no gene match: 6. In germline, CDR1 is MNHEY, CDR2 SVGAGI. This CDR3 comprises 16 residues. The CDR3 coding sequence is TGTGCCAGCAGTTTCGGAACAGGGGGCTACACCGGGGAGCTGTTTTTT. Translating gives CASSFGTGGYTGELFF.

This chain joins TRBV7-7 and TRBJ2-2; D is possibly TRBD1 (5 bases). The V and J ends lost 5 bases and 1 base respectively, with 8 bases between them. CDR1 and CDR2 (germline): SSHAT, FNYEAQ (reference sequence). This CDR3 has 14 residues. CDR3 sequence reads: CASSQDRNTGELFF. DNA for the CDR3: TGTGCCAGCAGCCAAGACAGGAACACCGGGGAGCTGTTTTTT.

The J gene is TRBJ2-7, the V gene TRBV5-1; TRBD1 agrees at 7 bases. V was clipped by 4 bases and J by 1 base; unmatched bases: 8. The V gene's germline CDR1 is SGHRS and CDR2 YFSETQ. CDR3 size: 15 residues. CDR3 bases: TGCGCCAGCAGCCGGGACAGAGCTTTATCCTACGAGCAGTACTTC. Its protein product is CASSRDRALSYEQYF.

The chain is built from TRBV5-1 and TRBJ2-3; D is unresolved. Trimming cost V 2 bases and J 0 bases, with 13 bases left between them. CDR1 is SGHRS and CDR2 is YFSETQ in the germline V gene. CDR3 length: 16 residues. The CDR3 sequence: CASSLGFDDSTDTQYF. The DNA of the CDR3 is TGCGCCAGCAGCTTAGGGTTTGACGATAGCACAGATACGCAGTATTTT.

The V call is TRBV10-3, the J call TRBJ1-1; 8 bases agree with TRBD1. CDR3 size: 13 residues. The trim removed 10 bases at V and 3 bases at J, leaving 7 bases unmatched. The germline V gene has CDR1 ENHRY and CDR2 SYGVKD. The CDR3 loop reads CATADRAYTEAFF. The CDR3, as DNA: TGTGCCACCGCGGACAGGGCATACACTGAAGCTTTCTTT.

V gene TRBV9 combines with J gene TRBJ2-2, with D possibly matching TRBD1 (5 bases). Germline loops: CDR1 SGDLS, CDR2 YYNGEE. The CDR3 spans 16 residues. Deletions cut 1 base from V and 1 base from J, with 11 bases between. CDR3 in DNA: TGTGCCAGCAGCGTATCAGGGCCTATGAACACCGGGGAGCTGTTTTTT. The encoded protein is CASSVSGPMNTGELFF.

V is TRBV29-1 and J is TRBJ2-5, with TRBD1 matching 7 bases. Germline V CDR1 and CDR2: SQVTM, ANQGSEA. The trim removed 7 bases at V and 2 bases at J, leaving 1 base unmatched. This CDR3 is built from 11 residues. As DNA, the CDR3 is TGCAGCGCGGGACAGCAAGAGACCCAGTACTTC. This translates into CSAGQQETQYF.

The chain has TRBV28 and TRBJ2-7; weak D call: TRBD2 (6 bases). Germline-derived CDR1 and CDR2 are MDHEN and SYDVKM. Trimming removed 7 bases from V and 7 bases from J, with 26 bases in between. This CDR3 comprises 16 residues. The CDR3 bases are TGTGCCAGCACTCCCGGGACTCCACTTATAACGAGAGAGCAGTACTTC. It is translated as CASTPGTPLITREQYF.

The chain links TRBV6-1 to TRBJ1-1; tentatively, D is TRBD1 (5 bases). Germline values: CDR1 MNHNS, CDR2 SASEGT. The V end lost 3 bases, the J end lost 4 bases, and 6 bases lay between the germline ends. This CDR3 is built from 12 residues. The CDR3: CASSDQGTEAFF. Here the CDR3 DNA reads TGTGCCAGCAGTGATCAGGGCACTGAAGCTTTCTTT.

The chain combines TRBV29-1 with TRBJ2-3; TRBD1 matches at 9 bases. The V and J ends lost 4 bases and 2 bases, in that order; junction bases with no gene match: 4. Germline CDR1 is SQVTM and CDR2 is ANQGSEA. The CDR3 loop spans 14 amino acids. In DNA, the CDR3 is TGCAGCGTTGGAGGGACAGGGTTCACAGATACGCAGTATTTT. It codes for CSVGGTGFTDTQYF.

The chain links TRBV11-2 to TRBJ2-7; D remains unclear. V was clipped by 5 bases and J by 4 bases, with 6 bases between them. CDR3 length: 11 residues. CDR1 SGHAT and CDR2 FQNNGV come from the germline V gene. CDR3 sequence (DNA): TGTGCCAGCAGCGAGGAGTACGAGCAGTACTTC. This codes for CASSEEYEQYF.

The chain couples TRBV5-4 to TRBJ2-2; TRBD2 matches 8 bases. With 1 base clipped from V and 6 bases from J, the junction kept 5 bases outside the gene matches. Germline lookup yields CDR1 SGHNT and CDR2 YYREEE (reference sequence). CDR3 length: 15 amino acids. The CDR3 DNA is TGTGCCAGCAGCTTGTCGGGAGGGGGGCCCGGGGAGCTGTTTTTT. Protein product: CASSLSGGGPGELFF.

CDR3 DNA: TGTGCCAGCGCTAGCGGGAGGGCCGACAATGAGCAGTTCTTC. Translating gives CASASGRADNEQFF. This chain links TRBV7-2 with TRBJ2-1; 12 nucleotides line up with TRBD2. V was pared by 8 bases and J by 5 bases, with 4 bases of the junction left unmatched. The length of the CDR3 is 14 residues. From germline, CDR1 is SGHTA and CDR2 FQGNSA. The full variable domain, with the rest looked up from reference TRBV7-2 and TRBJ2-1, is GAGVSQSPSNKVTEKGKDVELRCDPISGHTALYWYRQSLGQGLEFLIYFQGNSAPDKSGLPSDRFSAERTGGSVSTLTIQRTQQEDSAVYLCASASGRADNEQFFGPGTRLTVL.

The chain uses TRBV5-1 and TRBJ2-4; D uncertain. The CDR3 is 13 amino acids. In germline, CDR1 is SGHRS, CDR2 YFSETQ. With 4 bases removed from V and 8 bases from J, the gap between germline ends came to 13 bases. CDR3 coding DNA: TGCGCCAGCAGCAATAGAGGCAGAGACATTCAGTACTTC. Its protein is CASSNRGRDIQYF.

J is TRBJ1-5 and V is TRBV4-1; possible D gene TRBD1, 5 bases. V was pared by 3 bases and J by 9 bases, with 24 bases between. CDR1 is MGHRA, CDR2 YSYEKL, per germline. This CDR3 spans 17 amino acids. Here the CDR3 reads CASSQVDMGLPGGPQHF. Written as DNA, the CDR3 is TGCGCCAGCAGCCAGGTGGATATGGGACTCCCCGGGGGGCCCCAGCATTTT.

The rearrangement uses TRBV28 and TRBJ2-3; 11 positions match TRBD2. The CDR3 covers 17 residues. CDR1 is MDHEN, CDR2 SYDVKM, per germline. J lost 2 bases, V lost 5 bases, and 9 bases had no gene match. CDR3 DNA sequence: TGTGCCAGCAGTCCACCAAAGACTAGCGGGAACACAGATACGCAGTATTTT. Translated: CASSPPKTSGNTDTQYF.

V gene TRBV7-6 combines with J gene TRBJ2-1, with 9 bases fitting TRBD2. The CDR3 contains 17 residues. Germline V gene data show CDR1 as SGHVS and CDR2 as FNYEAQ. J gave up 2 bases and V 1 base, and 6 bases lay outside the gene matches. CDR3 region: CASSLVSGGRAYNEQFF. The CDR3 bases are TGTGCCAGCAGCTTAGTCTCTGGCGGGAGGGCCTACAATGAGCAGTTCTTC.

The chain joins TRBV4-1 to TRBJ2-7; weak D call: TRBD2 (5 bases). Trimming removed 2 bases from V and 2 bases from J, with 13 bases in between. Looked up from germline, CDR1 is MGHRA and CDR2 is YSYEKL. CDR3 length: 15 amino acids. CDR3 DNA: TGCGCCAGCAGCCAACTTCATCCTAGCCCCTACGAGCAGTACTTC. This encodes CASSQLHPSPYEQYF.

The rearrangement uses TRBV7-2 and TRBJ2-2; the D gene is possibly TRBD1 (7 bases). This CDR3 has 14 residues. Per the germline V gene, CDR1 is SGHTA and CDR2 is FQGNSA. The V end was cut by 8 bases, the J end by 9 bases, with 19 bases between. In nucleotides, the CDR3 is TGTGCCAGCCAACTAGGGCGGGACAGCCGGGAGCTGTTTTTT. Its translation is CASQLGRDSRELFF.

This chain joins TRBV5-1 and TRBJ1-2, with TRBD1 matching over 9 bases. Trimming at V came to 4 bases and at J to 6 bases, leaving 10 bases not matched to a gene. From germline, CDR1 is SGHRS and CDR2 YFSETQ. The CDR3 consists of 15 residues. DNA of the CDR3: TGCGCCAGCAGCGGACAGGGGCTGCCGGCCGATGGCTACACCTTC. The encoded protein is CASSGQGLPADGYTF.

The chain has TRBV9 and TRBJ1-1; 9 bases match TRBD1. This CDR3 is built from 16 residues. CDR1 is SGDLS, CDR2 YYNGEE, per germline. V was clipped by 0 bases and J by 1 base; unmatched bases: 4. The CDR3 DNA reads as TGTGCCAGCAGCGTAGTCGAGGGACAGGGGAACACTGAAGCTTTCTTT. This gives the protein CASSVVEGQGNTEAFF.

The genes are TRBV19 and TRBJ2-3; the D is unclear. The CDR3 extends over 12 amino acids. Germline V CDR1 and CDR2: LNHDA, SQIVND (reference sequence). V was shortened by 5 bases and J by 6 bases, with 9 bases between the two germline ends. CDR3 sequence reads: CASSSTVDTQYF. CDR3 DNA: TGTGCCAGTAGTTCGACTGTGGATACGCAGTATTTT.